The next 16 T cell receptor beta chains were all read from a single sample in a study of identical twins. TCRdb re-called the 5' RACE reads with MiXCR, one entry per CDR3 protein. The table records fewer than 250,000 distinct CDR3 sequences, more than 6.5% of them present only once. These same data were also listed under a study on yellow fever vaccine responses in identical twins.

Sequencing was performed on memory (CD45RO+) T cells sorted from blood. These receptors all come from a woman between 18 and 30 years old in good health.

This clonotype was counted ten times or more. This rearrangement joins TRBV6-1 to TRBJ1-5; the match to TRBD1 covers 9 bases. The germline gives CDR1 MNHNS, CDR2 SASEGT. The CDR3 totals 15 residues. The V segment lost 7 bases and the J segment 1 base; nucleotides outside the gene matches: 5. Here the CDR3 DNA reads TGTGCCAGCACCCCGGGACAGGGAAGCAATCAGCCCCAGCATTTT. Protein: CASTPGQGSNQPQHF.

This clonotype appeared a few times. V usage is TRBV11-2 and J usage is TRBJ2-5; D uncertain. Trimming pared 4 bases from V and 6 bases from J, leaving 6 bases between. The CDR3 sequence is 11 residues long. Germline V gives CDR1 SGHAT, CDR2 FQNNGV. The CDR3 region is CASSSRQTQYF. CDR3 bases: TGTGCCAGCAGCTCCCGACAGACCCAGTACTTC.

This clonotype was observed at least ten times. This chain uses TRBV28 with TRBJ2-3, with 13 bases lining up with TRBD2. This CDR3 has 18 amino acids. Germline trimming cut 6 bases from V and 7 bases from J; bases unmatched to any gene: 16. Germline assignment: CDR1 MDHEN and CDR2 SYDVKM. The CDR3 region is CASRHRTSGRRGIHTQYF. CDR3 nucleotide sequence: TGTGCCAGCAGACACAGGACTAGCGGGAGAAGGGGGATACATACGCAGTATTTT. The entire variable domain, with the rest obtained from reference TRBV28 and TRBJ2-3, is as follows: DVKVTQSSRYLVKRTGEKVFLECVQDMDHENMFWYRQDPGLGLRLIYFSYDVKMKEKGDIPEGYSVSREKKERFSLILESASTNQTSMYLCASRHRTSGRRGIHTQYFGPGTRLTVL.

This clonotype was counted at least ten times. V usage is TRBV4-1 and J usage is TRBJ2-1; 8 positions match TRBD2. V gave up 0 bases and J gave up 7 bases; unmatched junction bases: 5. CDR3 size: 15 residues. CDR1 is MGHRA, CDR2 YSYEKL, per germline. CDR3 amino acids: CASSQDREGRNEQFF. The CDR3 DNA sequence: TGCGCCAGCAGCCAAGATCGGGAGGGCCGAAATGAGCAGTTCTTC.

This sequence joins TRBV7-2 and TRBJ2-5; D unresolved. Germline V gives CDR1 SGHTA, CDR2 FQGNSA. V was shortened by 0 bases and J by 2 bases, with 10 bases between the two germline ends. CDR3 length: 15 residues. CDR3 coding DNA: TGTGCCAGCAGCTTAGCGGGCCGCCTACAAGAGACCCAGTACTTC. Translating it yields CASSLAGRLQETQYF.

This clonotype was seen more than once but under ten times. This CDR3 is CSVAPTVTNTEAFF. The CDR3, as DNA: TGCAGCGTTGCCCCCACAGTAACGAACACTGAAGCTTTCTTT. The chain combines TRBV29-1 with TRBJ1-1; D unresolved. The germline V gene has CDR1 SQVTM and CDR2 ANQGSEA. This CDR3 has 14 residues. Trimming pared 4 bases from V and 1 base from J, leaving 13 bases between.

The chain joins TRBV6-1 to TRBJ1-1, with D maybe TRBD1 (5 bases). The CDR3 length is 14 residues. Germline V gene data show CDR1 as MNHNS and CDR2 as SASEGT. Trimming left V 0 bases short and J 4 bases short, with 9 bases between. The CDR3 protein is CASSEAGALTEAFF. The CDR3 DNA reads TGTGCCAGCAGTGAAGCTGGGGCCCTCACTGAAGCTTTCTTT.

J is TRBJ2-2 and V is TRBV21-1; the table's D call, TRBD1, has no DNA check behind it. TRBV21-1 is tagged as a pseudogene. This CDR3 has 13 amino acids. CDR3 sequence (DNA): TGTGCCAGTTTACCGGGATGGACCGGGGAGCTGTTTTTT. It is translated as CASLPGWTGELFF.

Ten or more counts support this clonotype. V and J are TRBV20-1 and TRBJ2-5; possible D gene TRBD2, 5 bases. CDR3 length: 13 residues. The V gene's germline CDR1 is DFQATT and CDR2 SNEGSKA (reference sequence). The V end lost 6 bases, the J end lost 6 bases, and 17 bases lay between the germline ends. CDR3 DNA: TGCAGTGCCAGCCCGGGATCTGGGAAGACCCAGTACTTC. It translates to CSASPGSGKTQYF.

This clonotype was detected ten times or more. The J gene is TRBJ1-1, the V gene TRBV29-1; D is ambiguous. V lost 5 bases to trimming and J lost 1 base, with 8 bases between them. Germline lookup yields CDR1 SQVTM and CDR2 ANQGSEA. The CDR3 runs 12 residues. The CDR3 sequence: CSVLSGNTEAFF. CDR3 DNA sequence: TGCAGCGTTCTTTCAGGGAACACTGAAGCTTTCTTT.

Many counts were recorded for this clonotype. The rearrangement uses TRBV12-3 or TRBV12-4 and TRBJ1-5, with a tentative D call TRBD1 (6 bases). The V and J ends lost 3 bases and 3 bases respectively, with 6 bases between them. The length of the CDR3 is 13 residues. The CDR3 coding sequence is TGTGCCAGCAGTTTGGGGGCCAATCAGCCCCAGCATTTT. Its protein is CASSLGANQPQHF.

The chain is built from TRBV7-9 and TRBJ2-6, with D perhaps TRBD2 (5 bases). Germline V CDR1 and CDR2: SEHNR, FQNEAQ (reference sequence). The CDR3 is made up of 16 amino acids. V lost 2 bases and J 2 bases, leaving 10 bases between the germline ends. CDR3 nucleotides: TGTGCCAGCAGCTTACCGGGGAGCGCTGGGGCCAACGTCCTGACTTTC. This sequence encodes CASSLPGSAGANVLTF.

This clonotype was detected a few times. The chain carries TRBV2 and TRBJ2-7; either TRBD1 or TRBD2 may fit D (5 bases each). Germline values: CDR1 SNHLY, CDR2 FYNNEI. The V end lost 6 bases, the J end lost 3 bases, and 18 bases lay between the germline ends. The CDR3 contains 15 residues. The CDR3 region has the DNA TGTGCCAGCAGCTCAGCCGGGACCCTTCTCTACGAGCAGTACTTC. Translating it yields CASSSAGTLLYEQYF.

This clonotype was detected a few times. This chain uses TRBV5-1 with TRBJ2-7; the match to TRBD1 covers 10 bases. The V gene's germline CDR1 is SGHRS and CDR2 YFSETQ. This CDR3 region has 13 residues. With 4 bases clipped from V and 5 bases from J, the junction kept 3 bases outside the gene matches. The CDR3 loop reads CASSTDRGHEQYF. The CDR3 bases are TGCGCCAGCAGCACTGACAGGGGGCACGAGCAGTACTTC. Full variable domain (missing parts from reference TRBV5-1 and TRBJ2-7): KAGVTQTPRYLIKTRGQQVTLSCSPISGHRSVSWYQQTPGQGLQFLFEYFSETQRNKGNFPGRFSGRQFSNSRSEMNVSTLELGDSALYLCASSTDRGHEQYFGPGTRLTVT.

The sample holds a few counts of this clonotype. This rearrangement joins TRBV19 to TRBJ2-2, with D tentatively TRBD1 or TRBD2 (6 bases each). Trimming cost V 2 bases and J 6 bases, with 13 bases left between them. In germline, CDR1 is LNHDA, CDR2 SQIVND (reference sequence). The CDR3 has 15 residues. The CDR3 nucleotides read TGTGCCAGTAGTATAAGGGGGGCAGGAGCCGGGGAGCTGTTTTTT. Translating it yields CASSIRGAGAGELFF.

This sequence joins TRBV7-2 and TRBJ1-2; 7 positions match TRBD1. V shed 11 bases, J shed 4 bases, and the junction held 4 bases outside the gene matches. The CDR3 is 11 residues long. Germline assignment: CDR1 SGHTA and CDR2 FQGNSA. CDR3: CALRQGYGYTF. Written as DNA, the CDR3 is TGTGCCTTACGACAGGGCTATGGCTACACCTTC.